Included here is one T cell receptor (beta chain) sequence, with context. What antigen it recognizes has not been identified. It has no much larger one-base neighbor in the sample; base qualities were not kept. Another Seattle source contributed samples from volunteer blood donors who had recovered from COVID-19. Whole blood was collected in K2EDTA tubes by collaborating institutions according to the institutions' own protocols. For TCRbeta analysis, collaborators shipped samples as frozen whole blood, isolated PBMCs, or DNA extracted from either of those sample types. Trimming costs V 5 bases and J 4 bases, and their ends lie 9 bases apart. Taken from the germline V gene, the CDR1 and CDR2 loops are SGHDN and FVKESK. The CDR3 holds 13 amino acids from the cysteine to the phenylalanine. The DNA shown is the 39-base CDR3, in frame from base 1. The data stem from a study of blood T cell repertoires in COVID-19 (TCRdb year 2020). Regarding the complete study: Samples covering the acute and convalescent phases of COVID-19 were provided by collaborators in the United States, Italy and Spain. The material from the prospective study consisted of cDNA or gDNA derived from T cells, B-cell-depleted T cells, or PBMCs. The dataset comprised deeply sampled blood TCRbeta repertoires from subjects exposed to, actively infected with, or recovered from COVID-19. The repertoires were released in a freely available public database intended as a resource for research on the immune response to SARS-CoV-2. The samples were drawn from the first 160 participants of the ongoing ImmuneRACE study and from 1,254 subjects provided by 6 global collaborators. A de-identified subject ID, COVID-19 status, age in years and sex were almost always included in the sample metadata. Where available, HLA class I and class II types were taken from metadata supplied by the sample provider and were not determined by assay-based typing. Overall study results and their limits: The quantity of clinical and demographic metadata differed by source and by participant and was supplied without curation.

TCRbeta CDR3 regions were amplified from genomic DNA using the immunoSEQ Assay, a bias-controlled multiplex PCR. As for the authors' bioinformatics: Nucleated cell counts per sample were estimated from amplification of reference gene primers within the assay. To quantify the absolute abundance of each unique TCRbeta CDR3 rearrangement, sequence reads were collapsed and filtered. For each sample, productive Simpson clonality was calculated as the square root of Simpson's diversity index across productive rearrangements. The clones in this table, taken by TCRdb from immuneACCESS, are in-frame only. Not every clone is retained; where verified, under half of the shortfall comes from an unresolved V gene, and the cause of the rest is unknown. Clone size and the V and J calls come from that table; the DNA yielded D and trimming. Recorded for this sample are about 330,000 clones; around 90% of them occurred a single time. The ten largest clones add up to nearly 6.5% of the sample.

This receptor was obtained from a man younger than 35 who had recovered from COVID-19. The chain is assembled from TRBV14 and TRBJ2-1; the D gene cannot be named for sure. The sample was peripheral blood. The DNA reads as follows: TGTGCCAGCAGCGAACGTCTATACAATGAGCAGTTCTTC. Its protein product is CASSERLYNEQFF.